This T cell receptor beta chain was profiled in a study of T cells in Graves' hyperthyroidism and ophthalmopathy. The CDR3 extends over 15 amino acids. CDR1 and CDR2 (germline): DFQATT, SNEGSKA (reference sequence). V lost 6 bases, J lost 8 bases, and 23 bases lay in between. RNA transcripts provided the source from which TCR beta CDR3 regions were amplified. Researchers ran a first-round RT-PCR on the TCR CDR3 using the HTBI primer set. TCRdb ran MiXCR on the multiplex PCR reads and lists one entry per CDR3 protein. The repertoire has 600,000 to 750,000 distinct CDR3 sequences, 17% of them found once; the top ten carry 15%.

Sample: blood. The chain recombines TRBV20-1 with TRBJ2-1; D might be TRBD2 (7 bases). This TCR was recovered from a middle-aged man with Graves' hyperthyroidism. CDR3 sequence (DNA): TGCAGTGCCGAACTAGCGAGGGGGTTGTTTGATGAGCAGTTCTTC. Translating gives CSAELARGLFDEQFF.